Listed below are T cell receptor beta chains from one sample, sequenced in a study of OX40 agonist ivuxolimab in advanced cancers. The repertoire was sequenced with immunoSEQ multiplex PCR; TCRdb's copy has only in-frame clones and lacks some. Of some 94,000 clones in the sample, more than 85% were seen once. The sample was CD4+ or CD8+ T cells sorted from blood, taken in a trial of the OX40 agonist ivuxolimab. These TCRs come from an adult with an advanced solid tumor such as melanoma, head and neck, liver or kidney cancer. The CDR3 runs from the conserved cysteine through the conserved F or W. D genes are given only for firm matches. Only some rows state a clone size, as once, few, many or a class for expanded clones.

TGTGCCAGTGGGGTTTTTACTGAAGCTTTCTTT	CASGVFTEAFF	NA	TRBV19	NA	TRBJ1-1
TGTGCCAGCACCCCCCCCGGGGGTAACTATGGCTACACCTTC	CASTPPGGNYGYTF	NA	TRBV6-6	NA	TRBJ1-2
TGTGCCAGCAGCTTAATAGCTGACGAGCAGTACTTC	CASSLIADEQYF	NA	TRBV7-9	NA	TRBJ2-7
TGTGCCAGCAGCGCCCCCCCTGGAGGTGGGAACTCCTACAATGAGCAGTTCTTC	CASSAPPGGGNSYNEQFF	once	TRBV9	NA	TRBJ2-1
TGTGCCAGCAGTATAGCGGCTACCTACGAGCAGTACTTC	CASSIAATYEQYF	few	TRBV6-1	NA	TRBJ2-7
TGCAGTGCCTCGGGTGAGCAGTTCTTC	CSASGEQFF	NA	TRBV20-1	NA	TRBJ2-1
TGTGCCAGCAGCCAAGTCCCAGGGGACACTGAAGCTTTCTTT	CASSQVPGDTEAFF	NA	TRBV7-8	NA	TRBJ1-1
TGTGCCAGCAGCCAAACGGAGCGGGGGGCCTACAATGAGCAGTTCTTC	CASSQTERGAYNEQFF	NA	TRBV7-6	TRBD2	TRBJ2-1
TGTGCCAGCAGCTTGGGGTTATACGAGCAGTACTTC	CASSLGLYEQYF	NA	TRBV5-6	NA	TRBJ2-7
TGTGCCAGCAGCTTACGACAGGGGGGAGAGACCCAGTACTTC	CASSLRQGGETQYF	NA	TRBV7-6	TRBD1	TRBJ2-5
TGTGCCAGCAGTCCCGGACAGGGGGCCGGGGAGCTGTTTTTT	CASSPGQGAGELFF	NA	TRBV5-6	TRBD1	TRBJ2-2
TGCGCCAGCAGTGAGTCTATGGGGTTTCACACTGAAGCTTTCTTT	CASSESMGFHTEAFF	once	TRBV10-1	NA	TRBJ1-1
TGTGCCAGCAGCACGGCAGGGGGCTACCAAGAGACCCAGTACTTC	CASSTAGGYQETQYF	NA	TRBV7-8	TRBD1	TRBJ2-5
TGTGCCAGCAGTTGGGAGGGGGGCACTGAAGCTTTCTTT	CASSWEGGTEAFF	NA	TRBV27	NA	TRBJ1-1
TGTGCCAGTAGTCTCGAGACAGGGCCCCTCTATGGCTACACCTTC	CASSLETGPLYGYTF	NA	TRBV19	TRBD1	TRBJ1-2
TGTGCCAGCAGCCAAGTTGGAGGGGTCTACGAGCAGTACTTC	CASSQVGGVYEQYF	NA	TRBV4-2	NA	TRBJ2-7
TGTGCCAGCAGGGCCTACAGCGGGAGGTACAATGAGCAGTTCTTC	CASRAYSGRYNEQFF	NA	TRBV6-5	TRBD2	TRBJ2-1
TGCGCCAGCAGCCAAGAAGCCCGCTGGCAGCCCCAGCATTTT	CASSQEARWQPQHF	NA	TRBV4-1	NA	TRBJ1-5
TGTGCCAGCAGCTTAGATGCGCGGGAGGCAGATACGCAGTATTTT	CASSLDAREADTQYF	NA	TRBV11-2	TRBD2	TRBJ2-3
TGTGCCTGGAGTGCTGACGGTTGGTTTGATCCCTTGGGCTCTGGGGCCAACGTCCTGACTTTC	CAWSADGWFDPLGSGANVLTF	NA	TRBV30	NA	TRBJ2-6
TGTGCCAGCAGCACAATACAGGGACACGAGCAGTACTTC	CASSTIQGHEQYF	NA	TRBV13	NA	TRBJ2-7
TGTGCCAGCAGCCCAACAGACAGGCCTAATCAGCCCCAGCATTTT	CASSPTDRPNQPQHF	NA	TRBV6-5	NA	TRBJ1-5
TGTGCCTGGTGGGGCTCAGGGAGTCCCTACAATGAGCAGTTCTTC	CAWWGSGSPYNEQFF	once	TRBV30	NA	TRBJ2-1
TGTGCCAGCAGCGTGGGTCGGGGAACCGAGACAGATACGCAGTATTTT	CASSVGRGTETDTQYF	NA	TRBV9	NA	TRBJ2-3
TGCGCCAGCAGTGAGTCTTTAGGCGGGGAGTTCTACGAGCAGTACTTC	CASSESLGGEFYEQYF	NA	TRBV10-1	NA	TRBJ2-7